Each of the 10 T cell receptor beta chains below was sequenced from the same sample in a study of cytotoxic CD8 clonotypes in ibrutinib-treated CLL. Sequenced by immunoSEQ multiplex PCR; TCRdb stores in-frame clones only, minus some. The repertoire holds about 130,000 clones, roughly 76% seen once, with about 5% in the top ten. The sequencing here drew on PBMCs, taken after 24 months of ibrutinib treatment. These receptors all come from a human donor with chronic lymphocytic leukemia.

The rearrangement links TRBV7-9 to TRBJ1-3; D is possibly TRBD1 (5 bases). The V and J ends lost 4 bases and 4 bases respectively, with 14 bases between them. This CDR3 is built from 15 residues. Per germline, CDR1 SEHNR and CDR2 FQNEAQ (reference sequence). DNA of the CDR3: TGTGCCAGCAGCTGGGGCAATAATGGGGGAAACACCATATATTTT. This sequence encodes CASSWGNNGGNTIYF. The whole variable domain, remainder taken from reference TRBV7-9 and TRBJ1-3, is DTGVSQNPRHKITKRGQNVTFRCDPISEHNRLYWYRQTLGQGPEFLTYFQNEAQLEKSRLLSDRFSAERPKGSFSTLEIQRTEQGDSAMYLCASSWGNNGGNTIYFGEGSWLTVV.

CDR3 residues: CASSTGQGAFYGYTF. As DNA, the CDR3 is TGTGCCAGCAGCACAGGACAGGGGGCTTTCTATGGCTACACCTTC. The chain employs TRBV5-6 and TRBJ1-2; the match to TRBD1 covers 11 bases. V trimming: 4 bases; J trimming: 4 bases; junction bases outside the gene matches: 6. CDR1 SGHDT and CDR2 YYEEEE come from the germline V gene. CDR3 length equals 15 residues.

The V gene is TRBV18, the J gene TRBJ2-3; possible D gene TRBD1, 6 bases. Between the trimmed V and J ends, which lost 4 bases and 2 bases, there was a span of 13 bases. There are 15 residues in the CDR3. CDR1 is KGHSH and CDR2 is LQKENI in the germline V gene. As DNA, the CDR3 is TGTGCCAGCTCACGCCGACAGGATTCCACAGATACGCAGTATTTT. Encoded protein: CASSRRQDSTDTQYF.

J is TRBJ1-3 and V is TRBV4-3; D is perhaps TRBD1 (6 bases). CDR1 is LGHNA and CDR2 is YSLEER in the germline V gene. The CDR3 is 16 residues long. V was cut by 1 base and J by 5 bases, with 15 bases left in between. The CDR3 DNA reads as TGCGCCAGCAGCCAAGTCGTTACCGACAGGCGAAACACCATATATTTT. It translates to CASSQVVTDRRNTIYF.

This clone was found a few times. The CDR3 region is CATKTGTGNSPLHF. CDR3 sequence (DNA): TGTGCCACCAAGACCGGGACAGGGAATTCACCCCTCCACTTT. The chain couples TRBV28 to TRBJ1-6; TRBD1 matches at 9 bases. After removal of 10 bases from V and 7 bases from J, the junction contained 8 bases not matched to a gene. Germline lookup yields CDR1 MDHEN and CDR2 SYDVKM. This CDR3 has 14 residues.

CDR3 sequence: CASSLRAGDSYEQYF. Written as DNA, the CDR3 is TGTGCCAGCAGCTTACGGGCAGGGGACTCCTACGAGCAGTACTTC. The chain carries TRBV7-3 and TRBJ2-7, with a tentative D call TRBD1 (6 bases). The CDR3 is 15 residues long. Germline-derived CDR1 and CDR2 are SGHTA and FQGTGA. V lost 2 bases and J lost 0, with 11 bases in between.

V is TRBV19 and J is TRBJ1-1; D uncertain. CDR3 size: 13 residues. Trimming cost V 6 bases and J 6 bases, with 14 bases left between them. Germline V gene data show CDR1 as LNHDA and CDR2 as SQIVND (reference sequence). CDR3 nucleotide sequence: TGTGCCAGTAGCCCCGTGGGGAGGGCTGAAGCTTTCTTT. Protein: CASSPVGRAEAFF.

The V gene is TRBV6-1, the J gene TRBJ2-1; D is uncertain. Trimming removed 1 base from V and 5 bases from J, with 6 bases in between. Per germline, CDR1 MNHNS and CDR2 SASEGT. The CDR3 contains 13 residues. This CDR3 reads CASSEGAHNEQFF. The CDR3, as DNA: TGTGCCAGCAGTGAAGGGGCTCACAATGAGCAGTTCTTC.

The chain couples TRBV6-6 to TRBJ2-5; D may be TRBD1 (6 bases). This CDR3 has 16 residues. Germline CDR1 is MNHNY and CDR2 is SVGAGI (reference sequence). Trimming took 2 bases from V and 2 from J, leaving 15 bases between them. DNA of the CDR3: TGTGCCAGCAGTTACCGTGTGGGGGCGGGTCAAGAGACCCAGTACTTC. It is translated as CASSYRVGAGQETQYF.

The V call is TRBV30, the J call TRBJ2-7, with 7 bases fitting TRBD1. Losses at the gene ends were 4 bases for V and 3 bases for J; bases not matched to a gene: 3. The CDR3 runs to 12 residues. Looked up from germline, CDR1 is GTSNPN and CDR2 is SVGIG (reference sequence). DNA of the CDR3: TGTGCCTGGACCCGGGACAGCTACGAGCAGTACTTC. Translation gives CAWTRDSYEQYF.